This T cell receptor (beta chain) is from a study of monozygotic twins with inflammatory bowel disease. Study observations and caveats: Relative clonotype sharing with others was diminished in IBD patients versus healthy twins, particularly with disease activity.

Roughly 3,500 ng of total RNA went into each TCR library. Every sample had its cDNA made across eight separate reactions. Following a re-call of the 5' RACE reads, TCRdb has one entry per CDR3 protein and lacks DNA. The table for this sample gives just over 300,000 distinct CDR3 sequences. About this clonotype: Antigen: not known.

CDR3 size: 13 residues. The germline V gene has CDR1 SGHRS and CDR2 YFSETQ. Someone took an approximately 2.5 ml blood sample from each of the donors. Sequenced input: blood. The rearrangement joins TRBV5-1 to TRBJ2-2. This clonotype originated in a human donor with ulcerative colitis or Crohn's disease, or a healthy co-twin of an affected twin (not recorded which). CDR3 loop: CASTPDGTGELFF. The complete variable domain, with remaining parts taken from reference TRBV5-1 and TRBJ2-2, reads KAGVTQTPRYLIKTRGQQVTLSCSPISGHRSVSWYQQTPGQGLQFLFEYFSETQRNKGNFPGRFSGRQFSNSRSEMNVSTLELGDSALYLCASTPDGTGELFFGEGSRLTVL.